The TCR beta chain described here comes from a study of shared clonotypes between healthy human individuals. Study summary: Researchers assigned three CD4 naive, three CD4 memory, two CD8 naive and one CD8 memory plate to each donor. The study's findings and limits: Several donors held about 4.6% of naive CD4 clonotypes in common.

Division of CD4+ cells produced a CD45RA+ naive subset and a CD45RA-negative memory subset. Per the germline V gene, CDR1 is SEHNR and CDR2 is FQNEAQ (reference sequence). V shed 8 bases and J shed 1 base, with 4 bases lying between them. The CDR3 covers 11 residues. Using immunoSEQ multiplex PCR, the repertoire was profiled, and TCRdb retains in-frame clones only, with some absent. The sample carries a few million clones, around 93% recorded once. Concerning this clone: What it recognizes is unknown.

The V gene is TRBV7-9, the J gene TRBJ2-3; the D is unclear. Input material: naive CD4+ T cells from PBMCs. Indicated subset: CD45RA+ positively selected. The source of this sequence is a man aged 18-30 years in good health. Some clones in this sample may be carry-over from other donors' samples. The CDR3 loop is CASYRTDTQYF. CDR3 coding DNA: TGTGCCAGCTACCGCACAGATACGCAGTATTTT. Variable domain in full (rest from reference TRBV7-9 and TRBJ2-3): DTGVSQNPRHKITKRGQNVTFRCDPISEHNRLYWYRQTLGQGPEFLTYFQNEAQLEKSRLLSDRFSAERPKGSFSTLEIQRTEQGDSAMYLCASYRTDTQYFGPGTRLTVL.